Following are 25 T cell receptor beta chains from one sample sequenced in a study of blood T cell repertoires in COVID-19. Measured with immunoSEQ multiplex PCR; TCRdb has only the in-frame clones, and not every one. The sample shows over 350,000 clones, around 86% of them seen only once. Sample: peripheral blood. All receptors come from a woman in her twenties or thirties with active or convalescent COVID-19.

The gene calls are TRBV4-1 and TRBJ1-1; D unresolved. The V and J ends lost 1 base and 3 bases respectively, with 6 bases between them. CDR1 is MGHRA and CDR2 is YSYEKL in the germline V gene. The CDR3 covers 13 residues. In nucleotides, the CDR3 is TGCGCCAGCAGCCAAGGAGATTACACTGAAGCTTTCTTT. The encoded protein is CASSQGDYTEAFF.

This CDR3 reads CASTGTTYEQYF. The CDR3 DNA is TGTGCCAGCACAGGAACAACCTACGAGCAGTACTTC. The chain carries TRBV6-1 and TRBJ2-7; D remains ambiguous. The CDR3 is 12 residues long. V was clipped by 7 bases and J by 2 bases, with 9 bases between them. CDR1 is MNHNS, CDR2 SASEGT, per germline.

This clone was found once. CDR3 amino acids: CASSLRYQMSSYEQYF. The CDR3 DNA sequence: TGTGCCAGCAGTTTGAGGTACCAGATGAGCTCCTACGAGCAGTACTTC. J is TRBJ2-7 and V is TRBV28; D ambiguous. V gave up 3 bases and J gave up 0 bases, with 15 bases separating them. Germline V gives CDR1 MDHEN, CDR2 SYDVKM. CDR3 length: 16 amino acids.

The CDR3 here is CSVEDPGSYEQYF. CDR3 nucleotides: TGCAGCGTTGAAGATCCGGGCTCCTACGAGCAGTACTTC. This sequence joins TRBV29-1 and TRBJ2-7; D gene ambiguous. This CDR3 has 13 residues. The V gene lost 0 bases and the J gene lost 0 bases, with 6 bases spanning the gap. The germline V gene encodes CDR1 SQVTM and CDR2 ANQGSEA.

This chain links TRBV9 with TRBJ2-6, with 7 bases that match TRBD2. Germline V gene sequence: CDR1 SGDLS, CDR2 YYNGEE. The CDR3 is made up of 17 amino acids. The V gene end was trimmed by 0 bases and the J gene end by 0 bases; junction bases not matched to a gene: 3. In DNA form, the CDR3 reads TGTGCCAGCAGCGTAGGGGGGACTAACTCTGGGGCCAACGTCCTGACTTTC. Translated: CASSVGGTNSGANVLTF.

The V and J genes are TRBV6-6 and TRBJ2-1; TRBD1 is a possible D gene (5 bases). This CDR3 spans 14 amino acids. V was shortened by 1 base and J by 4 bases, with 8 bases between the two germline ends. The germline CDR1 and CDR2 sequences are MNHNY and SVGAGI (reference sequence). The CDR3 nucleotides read TGTGCCAGCAGTTACTTTGGGGCTTACAATGAGCAGTTCTTC. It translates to CASSYFGAYNEQFF.

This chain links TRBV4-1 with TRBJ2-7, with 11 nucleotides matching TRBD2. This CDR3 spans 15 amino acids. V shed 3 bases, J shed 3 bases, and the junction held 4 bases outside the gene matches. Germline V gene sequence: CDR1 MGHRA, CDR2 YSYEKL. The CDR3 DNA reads TGCGCCAGCAGCCACCTAGCGGGAGGCCTCTACGAGCAGTACTTC. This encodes CASSHLAGGLYEQYF.

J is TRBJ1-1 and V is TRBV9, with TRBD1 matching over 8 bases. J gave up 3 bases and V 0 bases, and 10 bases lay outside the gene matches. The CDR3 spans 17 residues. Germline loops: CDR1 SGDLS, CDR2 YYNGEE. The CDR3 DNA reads TGTGCCAGCAGCGTAGGGACAGGGTTAGAATTTGACACTGAAGCTTTCTTT. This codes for CASSVGTGLEFDTEAFF.

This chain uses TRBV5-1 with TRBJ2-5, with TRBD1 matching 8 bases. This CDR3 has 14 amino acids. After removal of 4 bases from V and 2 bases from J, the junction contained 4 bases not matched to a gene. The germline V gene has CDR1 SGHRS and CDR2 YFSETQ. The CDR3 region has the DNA TGCGCCAGCAGCCACGGGACAGGACAAGAGACCCAGTACTTC. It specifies CASSHGTGQETQYF.

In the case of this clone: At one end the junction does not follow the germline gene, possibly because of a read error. CDR3 amino acids: CASSLSGAIPVDF. CDR3 bases: TGTGCCAGCAGCCTATCGGGAGCCATTCCCGTGGATTTT. The V and J genes are TRBV3-1 (or the pseudogene TRBV3-2) and TRBJ1-5, with D hard to call. CDR3 length: 13 amino acids. From germline, CDR1 is LGHDT and CDR2 YNNKEL (reference sequence).

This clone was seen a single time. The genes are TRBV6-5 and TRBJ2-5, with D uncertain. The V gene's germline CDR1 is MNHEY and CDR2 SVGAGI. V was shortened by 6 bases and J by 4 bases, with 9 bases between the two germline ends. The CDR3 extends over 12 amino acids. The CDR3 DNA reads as TGTGCCAGCAGGCAGACTGGAGAGACCCAGTACTTC. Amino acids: CASRQTGETQYF.

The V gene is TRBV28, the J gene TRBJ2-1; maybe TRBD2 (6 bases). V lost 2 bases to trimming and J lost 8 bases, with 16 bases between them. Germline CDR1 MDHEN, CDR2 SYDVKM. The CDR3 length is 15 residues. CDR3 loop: CASSLDDPSADEQFF. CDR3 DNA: TGTGCCAGCAGTTTAGATGATCCTAGCGCGGATGAGCAGTTCTTC.

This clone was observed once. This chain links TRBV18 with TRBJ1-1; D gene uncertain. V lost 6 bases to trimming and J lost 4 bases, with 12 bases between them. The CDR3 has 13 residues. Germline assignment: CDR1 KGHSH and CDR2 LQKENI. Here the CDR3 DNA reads TGTGCCAGCTCCCCGGCCAGGTTCACTGAAGCTTTCTTT. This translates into CASSPARFTEAFF.

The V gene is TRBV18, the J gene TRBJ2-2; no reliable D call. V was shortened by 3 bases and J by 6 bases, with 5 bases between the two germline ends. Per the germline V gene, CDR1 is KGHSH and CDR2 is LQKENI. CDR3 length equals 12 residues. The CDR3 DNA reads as TGTGCCAGCTCACCTCTAGCCGGGGAGCTGTTTTTT. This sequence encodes CASSPLAGELFF. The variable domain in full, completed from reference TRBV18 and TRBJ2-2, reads NAGVMQNPRHLVRRRGQEARLRCSPMKGHSHVYWYRQLPEEGLKFMVYLQKENIIDESGMPKERFSAEFPKEGPSILRIQQVVRGDSAAYFCASSPLAGELFFGEGSRLTVL.

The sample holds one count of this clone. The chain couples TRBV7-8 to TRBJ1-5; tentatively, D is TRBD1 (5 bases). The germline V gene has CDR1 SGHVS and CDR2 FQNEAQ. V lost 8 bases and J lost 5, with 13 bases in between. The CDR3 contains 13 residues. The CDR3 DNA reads TGTGCCAGCCAGTACAGGCCTTATCAGCCCCAGCATTTT. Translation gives CASQYRPYQPQHF.

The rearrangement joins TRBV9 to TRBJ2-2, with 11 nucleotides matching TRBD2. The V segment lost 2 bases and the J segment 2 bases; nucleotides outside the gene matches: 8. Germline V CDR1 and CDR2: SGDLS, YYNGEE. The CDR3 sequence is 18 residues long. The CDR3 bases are TGTGCCAGCAGCGTCGATCTAGCGGGAGGCCCCAACACCGGGGAGCTGTTTTTT. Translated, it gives CASSVDLAGGPNTGELFF.

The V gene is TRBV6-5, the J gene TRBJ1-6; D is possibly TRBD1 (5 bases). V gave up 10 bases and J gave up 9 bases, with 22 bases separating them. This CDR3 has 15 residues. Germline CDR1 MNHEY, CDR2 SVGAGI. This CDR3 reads CATTRDSTPISPLHF. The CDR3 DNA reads TGTGCCACCACCAGGGACTCTACCCCAATTTCACCCCTCCACTTT.

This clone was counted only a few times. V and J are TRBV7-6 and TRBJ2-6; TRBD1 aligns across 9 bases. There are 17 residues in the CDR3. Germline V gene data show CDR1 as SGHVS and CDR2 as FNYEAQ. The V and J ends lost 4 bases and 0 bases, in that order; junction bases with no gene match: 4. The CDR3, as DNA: TGTGCCAGCAGCTCACAGGGGGCTCACTCTGGGGCCAACGTCCTGACTTTC. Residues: CASSSQGAHSGANVLTF.

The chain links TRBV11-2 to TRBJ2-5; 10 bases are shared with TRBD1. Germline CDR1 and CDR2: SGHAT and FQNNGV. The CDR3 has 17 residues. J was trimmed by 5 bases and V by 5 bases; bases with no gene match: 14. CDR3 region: CASSQIPGQGLEETQYF. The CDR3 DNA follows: TGTGCCAGCAGCCAAATTCCGGGACAGGGGTTGGAGGAGACCCAGTACTTC.

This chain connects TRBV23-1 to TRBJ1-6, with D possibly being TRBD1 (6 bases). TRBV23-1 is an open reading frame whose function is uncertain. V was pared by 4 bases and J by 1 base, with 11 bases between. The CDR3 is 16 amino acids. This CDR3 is CASSPGQLSYNSPLHF. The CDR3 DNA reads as TGCGCCAGCAGTCCCGGACAGTTATCCTATAATTCACCCCTCCACTTT.

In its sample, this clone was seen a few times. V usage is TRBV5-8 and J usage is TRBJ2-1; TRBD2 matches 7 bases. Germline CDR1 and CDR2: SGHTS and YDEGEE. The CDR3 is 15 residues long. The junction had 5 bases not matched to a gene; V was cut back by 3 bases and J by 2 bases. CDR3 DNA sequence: TGTGCCAGCAGCTCAAGCGGGAAGACCTACAATGAGCAGTTCTTC. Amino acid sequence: CASSSSGKTYNEQFF.

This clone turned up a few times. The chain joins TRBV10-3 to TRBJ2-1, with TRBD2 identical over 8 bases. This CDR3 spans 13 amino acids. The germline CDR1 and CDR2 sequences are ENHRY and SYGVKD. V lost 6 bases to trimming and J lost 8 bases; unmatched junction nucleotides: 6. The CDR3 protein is CAISTSGSDEQFF. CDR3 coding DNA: TGTGCCATCAGCACTAGCGGTAGCGATGAGCAGTTCTTC.

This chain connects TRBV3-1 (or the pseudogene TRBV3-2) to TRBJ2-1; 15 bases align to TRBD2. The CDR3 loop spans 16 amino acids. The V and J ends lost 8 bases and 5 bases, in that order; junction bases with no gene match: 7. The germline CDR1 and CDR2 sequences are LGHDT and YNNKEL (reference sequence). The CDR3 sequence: CASGTWTSGRDNEQFF. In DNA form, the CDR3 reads TGTGCCAGCGGGACCTGGACTAGCGGGAGGGACAATGAGCAGTTCTTC.

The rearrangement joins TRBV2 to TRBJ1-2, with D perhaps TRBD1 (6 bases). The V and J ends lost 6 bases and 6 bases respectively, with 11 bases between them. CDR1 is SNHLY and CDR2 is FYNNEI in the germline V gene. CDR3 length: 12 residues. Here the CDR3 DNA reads TGTGCCAGCAGGGGGGCGTGGGATGGCTACACCTTC. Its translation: CASRGAWDGYTF.

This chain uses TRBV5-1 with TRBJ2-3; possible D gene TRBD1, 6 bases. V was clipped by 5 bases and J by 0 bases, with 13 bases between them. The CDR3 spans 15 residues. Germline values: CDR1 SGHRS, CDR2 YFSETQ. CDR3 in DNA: TGCGCCAGCAGAACCGGGACACTGAGCACAGATACGCAGTATTTT. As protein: CASRTGTLSTDTQYF.